The sequence of this TCR beta chain was determined in a study of OX40 agonist ivuxolimab in advanced cancers. TCRdb keeps only in-frame clones here, not all; method: immunoSEQ multiplex PCR. The sample holds 50,000 to 70,000 clones; roughly nine tenths are singletons and the top ten take more than 13%. The CDR3 consists of 15 residues. CDR1 is SEHNR, CDR2 FQNEAQ, per germline (reference sequence). V trimming: 2 bases; J trimming: 8 bases; junction bases outside the gene matches: 8. This receptor was identified in an adult with an advanced solid tumor such as melanoma, head and neck, liver or kidney cancer. This material consisted of CD4+ or CD8+ T cells sorted from blood, taken in a trial of the OX40 agonist ivuxolimab. V gene TRBV7-9 combines with J gene TRBJ1-4, with 7 bases matching TRBD1. The CDR3 spells CASSLKTGFQEKLFF. Written as DNA, the CDR3 is TGTGCCAGCAGCTTAAAGACAGGGTTTCAGGAAAAACTGTTTTTT.